This is a list of T cell receptor beta chains from one sample in a study of CD8 T cells in Susac syndrome. TCRdb reprocessed the immunoSEQ multiplex PCR reads via MiXCR and lists one record per CDR3 protein. The table shows 150,000 to 200,000 distinct CDR3 sequences, with roughly 92% occurring only once. Material for sequencing was CD4+ T cells from PBMCs. These receptors came from a human donor in good health. Both conserved end residues are part of each CDR3. Fields, in order: J gene, clone size, D gene, V gene, CDR3 protein, CDR3 DNA. D genes are given only for firm matches. Rows give clone size only sometimes, using once, few, many, or a class for an expanded clone.

J: TRBJ2-1; size: .; D: .; V: TRBV5-1; CDR3: CASSLAGMGVSYNEQFF; DNA: TGCGCCAGCAGCTTGGCAGGGATGGGCGTGTCCTACAATGAGCAGTTCTTC
J: TRBJ1-2; size: .; D: TRBD1; V: TRBV2; CDR3: CASSEEDRDYGYTF; DNA: TGTGCCAGCAGTGAAGAGGACAGGGATTATGGCTACACCTTC
J: TRBJ1-4; size: .; D: .; V: TRBV28; CDR3: CASRGGAQLGEKLFF; DNA: TGTGCCAGCAGGGGGGGAGCGCAACTGGGGGAAAAACTGTTTTTT
J: TRBJ1-5; size: .; D: TRBD1; V: TRBV20-1; CDR3: CSAYSGTGDNQPQHF; DNA: TGCAGTGCTTACTCCGGGACAGGGGACAATCAGCCCCAGCATTTT
J: TRBJ2-3; size: .; D: .; V: TRBV14; CDR3: CASSQVGVLDTQYF; DNA: TGTGCCAGCAGCCAAGTCGGAGTCTTGGATACGCAGTATTTT
J: TRBJ2-1; size: .; D: TRBD2; V: TRBV7-2; CDR3: CASSLEGTIIYNEQFF; DNA: TGTGCCAGCAGCTTGGAGGGGACTATAATCTACAATGAGCAGTTCTTC
J: TRBJ1-2; size: .; D: TRBD1; V: TRBV3-1; CDR3: CASSPTTGSYGYTF; DNA: TGTGCCAGCAGCCCGACGACAGGGTCCTATGGCTACACCTTC
J: TRBJ2-3; size: .; D: .; V: TRBV5-1; CDR3: CASSWKGKDTQYF; DNA: TGCGCCAGCAGCTGGAAGGGGAAGGATACGCAGTATTTT
J: TRBJ2-1; size: .; D: .; V: TRBV6-6; CDR3: CASRNSYNEQFF; DNA: TGTGCCAGCAGAAACTCCTACAATGAGCAGTTCTTC
J: TRBJ1-1; size: .; D: .; V: TRBV29-1; CDR3: CSASKGENTEAFF; DNA: TGCAGCGCCTCGAAGGGGGAGAACACTGAAGCTTTCTTT
J: TRBJ2-3; size: .; D: .; V: TRBV20-1; CDR3: CSARAQTVDTQYF; DNA: TGCAGTGCTAGAGCCCAGACTGTGGATACGCAGTATTTT
J: TRBJ1-5; size: .; D: TRBD1; V: TRBV9; CDR3: CASSAGQANQPQHF; DNA: TGTGCCAGCAGCGCAGGACAGGCCAATCAGCCCCAGCATTTT
J: TRBJ1-2; size: .; D: .; V: TRBV5-4; CDR3: CASSFRGYGYTF; DNA: TGTGCCAGCAGCTTTAGAGGCTATGGCTACACCTTC
J: TRBJ2-1; size: once; D: .; V: TRBV7-8; CDR3: CASTLGWGKGNEQFF; DNA: TGTGCCAGCACCCTAGGGTGGGGAAAGGGAAATGAGCAGTTCTTC
J: TRBJ2-5; size: .; D: .; V: TRBV10-2; CDR3: CASTPLGGRETQYF; DNA: TGCGCCAGCACCCCGCTTGGGGGCAGGGAGACCCAGTACTTC
J: TRBJ2-7; size: .; D: .; V: TRBV28; CDR3: CASSLGDTLPSYEQYF; DNA: TGTGCCAGCAGTTTAGGGGACACCTTGCCATCCTACGAGCAGTACTTC
J: TRBJ1-2; size: .; D: TRBD1; V: TRBV7-2; CDR3: CASSGRQGLYGYTF; DNA: TGTGCCAGCAGCGGGCGACAGGGACTTTATGGCTACACCTTC
J: TRBJ2-7; size: .; D: TRBD1; V: TRBV7-9; CDR3: CASSVSGTAYEQYF; DNA: TGTGCCAGCAGCGTATCCGGGACAGCCTACGAGCAGTACTTC
J: TRBJ2-2; size: .; D: .; V: TRBV5-4; CDR3: CASSFQGFGTGELFF; DNA: TGTGCCAGCAGCTTCCAGGGCTTCGGGACCGGGGAGCTGTTTTTT
J: TRBJ2-7; size: once; D: .; V: TRBV29-1; CDR3: CSTWEGAAYEQYF; DNA: TGCAGCACATGGGAGGGGGCGGCTTACGAGCAGTACTTC
J: TRBJ1-1; size: .; D: .; V: TRBV5-1; CDR3: CASSLSGGRNTEAFF; DNA: TGCGCCAGCAGCTTGAGTGGAGGGAGGAACACTGAAGCTTTCTTT
J: TRBJ1-5; size: once; D: .; V: TRBV5-1; CDR3: CASSLNGGQPQHF; DNA: TGCGCCAGCAGCTTGAATGGGGGTCAGCCCCAGCATTTT
J: TRBJ1-2; size: .; D: .; V: TRBV12-3/TRBV12-4; CDR3: CASSFGSGDGYTF; DNA: .
J: TRBJ1-3; size: .; D: .; V: TRBV7-9; CDR3: CASSFRTAKLSGNTIYF; DNA: TGTGCCAGCAGCTTCAGGACAGCGAAGCTCTCTGGAAACACCATATATTTT
J: TRBJ2-2; size: .; D: .; V: TRBV19; CDR3: CASKNSGELFF; DNA: TGTGCCAGTAAGAATTCCGGGGAGCTGTTTTTT
J: TRBJ1-4; size: .; D: .; V: TRBV9; CDR3: CASSGGGAKNEKLFF; DNA: TGTGCCAGCAGCGGCGGAGGGGCGAAAAATGAAAAACTGTTTTTT
J: TRBJ2-1; size: few; D: TRBD2; V: TRBV7-9; CDR3: CASSPGSGGRSYNEQFF; DNA: TGTGCCAGCAGCCCCGGTAGCGGGGGCCGCTCCTACAATGAGCAGTTCTTC
J: TRBJ2-2; size: once; D: .; V: TRBV7-2; CDR3: CASSFARIGTGELFF; DNA: TGTGCCAGCAGCTTTGCCCGTATCGGCACCGGGGAGCTGTTTTTT
J: TRBJ1-6; size: .; D: .; V: TRBV9; CDR3: CASSAGGRTASSPLHF; DNA: TGTGCCAGCAGCGCAGGAGGACGGACGGCATCTTCACCCCTCCACTTT
J: TRBJ1-1; size: .; D: .; V: TRBV25-1; CDR3: CASSEHTEAFF; DNA: TGTGCCAGCAGTGAACACACTGAAGCTTTCTTT
J: TRBJ2-5; size: .; D: .; V: TRBV19; CDR3: CASMMRGRETQYF; DNA: TGTGCCAGTATGATGAGGGGACGAGAGACCCAGTACTTC
J: TRBJ2-3; size: once; D: .; V: TRBV7-2; CDR3: CASSRRNTDTQYF; DNA: TGTGCCAGCAGCCGCCGGAACACAGATACGCAGTATTTT
J: TRBJ1-1; size: .; D: TRBD1; V: TRBV5-1; CDR3: CASRGQGAPGAEAFF; DNA: TGCGCCAGCAGGGGGCAGGGGGCGCCGGGGGCTGAAGCTTTCTTT
J: TRBJ1-5; size: once; D: TRBD1; V: TRBV19; CDR3: CASSALGQGNQPQHF; DNA: TGTGCCAGTAGTGCCCTGGGACAGGGGAATCAGCCCCAGCATTTT
J: TRBJ2-6; size: .; D: .; V: TRBV6-5; CDR3: CASSYVGTSGANVLTF; DNA: TGTGCCAGCAGTTACGTCGGGACGAGTGGGGCCAACGTCCTGACTTTC
J: TRBJ2-5; size: .; D: .; V: TRBV28; CDR3: CASSLSLATQYF; DNA: TGTGCCAGCAGTTTATCCCTAGCGACCCAGTACTTC
J: TRBJ2-3; size: .; D: TRBD2; V: TRBV5-1; CDR3: CASSLYQRGASFTDTQYF; DNA: TGCGCCAGCAGCTTGTACCAGCGGGGGGCCAGCTTCACAGATACGCAGTATTTT
J: TRBJ2-3; size: .; D: .; V: TRBV18; CDR3: CASSVAPDTQYF; DNA: TGTGCCAGCTCAGTCGCCCCAGATACGCAGTATTTT
J: TRBJ2-2; size: .; D: .; V: TRBV10-2; CDR3: CASTREPHTGELFF; DNA: TGCGCCAGCACGAGGGAGCCGCACACCGGGGAGCTGTTTTTT
J: TRBJ1-5; size: once; D: TRBD1; V: TRBV19; CDR3: CASTAGGAQHF; DNA: TGTGCCAGTACCGCAGGGGGGGCCCAGCATTTT
J: TRBJ2-1; size: .; D: .; V: TRBV6-1; CDR3: CASSEGGNEQFF; DNA: TGTGCCAGCAGTGAAGGGGGGAATGAGCAGTTCTTC
J: TRBJ1-4; size: once; D: .; V: TRBV5-4; CDR3: CASKQRGFEKLFF; DNA: TGTGCCAGCAAACAGAGGGGTTTTGAAAAACTGTTTTTT
J: TRBJ2-2; size: .; D: .; V: TRBV19; CDR3: CASSFNTGQPGELFF; DNA: TGTGCCAGTAGTTTTAACACAGGGCAACCCGGGGAGCTGTTTTTT
J: TRBJ2-2; size: .; D: .; V: TRBV9; CDR3: CASSVGGPGELFF; DNA: TGTGCCAGCAGCGTAGGGGGGCCCGGGGAGCTGTTTTTT
J: TRBJ2-1; size: .; D: .; V: TRBV29-1; CDR3: CSVGRRGGNEQFF; DNA: TGCAGCGTTGGTCGCAGGGGAGGCAATGAGCAGTTCTTC
J: TRBJ2-5; size: .; D: TRBD2; V: TRBV12-3/TRBV12-4; CDR3: CASSWGLAGHETQYF; DNA: TGTGCCAGCAGCTGGGGACTAGCGGGGCACGAGACCCAGTACTTC
J: TRBJ2-1; size: .; D: TRBD1; V: TRBV7-3; CDR3: CASSFHGTGAGGNEQFF; DNA: TGTGCCAGCAGCTTCCATGGGACAGGGGCCGGAGGCAATGAGCAGTTCTTC
J: TRBJ2-2; size: .; D: .; V: TRBV12-3/TRBV12-4; CDR3: CASSSPGATGELFF; DNA: TGTGCCAGCAGTTCCCCAGGGGCTACCGGGGAGCTGTTTTTT
J: TRBJ2-5; size: .; D: .; V: TRBV20-1; CDR3: CSASPLGQNKETQYF; DNA: TGCAGTGCTAGTCCTCTCGGACAGAATAAAGAGACCCAGTACTTC
J: TRBJ1-2; size: .; D: .; V: TRBV11-2; CDR3: CASSKGIGYTF; DNA: TGTGCCAGCAGCAAGGGGATTGGCTACACCTTC
J: TRBJ1-1; size: .; D: .; V: TRBV7-8; CDR3: CASAGGWVTEAFF; DNA: TGTGCCAGTGCGGGGGGTTGGGTCACTGAAGCTTTCTTT
J: TRBJ1-2; size: .; D: .; V: TRBV30; CDR3: CAVSEDLYGYTF; DNA: TGTGCCGTGAGTGAGGACCTTTATGGCTACACCTTC
J: TRBJ2-1; size: .; D: TRBD1; V: TRBV7-9; CDR3: CASSQQGNEQFF; DNA: TGTGCCAGCAGCCAACAGGGGAATGAGCAGTTCTTC
J: TRBJ1-1; size: .; D: .; V: TRBV5-1; CDR3: CASSLVGLRGSEAFF; DNA: TGCGCCAGCAGCTTGGTGGGACTGCGGGGGTCTGAAGCTTTCTTT
J: TRBJ2-2; size: .; D: .; V: TRBV4-1; CDR3: CASSQVPPAVAGELFF; DNA: TGCGCCAGCAGCCAAGTTCCGCCGGCTGTGGCCGGGGAGCTGTTTTTT
J: TRBJ2-1; size: .; D: .; V: TRBV4-1; CDR3: CASSQVGQGLYNEQFF; DNA: TGCGCCAGCAGCCAAGTTGGGCAGGGCCTGTACAATGAGCAGTTCTTC
J: TRBJ2-2; size: .; D: .; V: TRBV7-2; CDR3: CASARQPEGYTGELFF; DNA: TGTGCCAGCGCCCGGCAGCCCGAGGGTTACACCGGGGAGCTGTTTTTT
J: TRBJ2-7; size: few; D: .; V: TRBV7-9; CDR3: CASSLEHEQYF; DNA: TGTGCCAGCAGCTTAGAGCACGAGCAGTACTTC